This T cell receptor (beta chain) derives from a study of T cells in Graves' hyperthyroidism and ophthalmopathy. The germline V gene encodes CDR1 SGHRS and CDR2 YFSETQ. The CDR3 has 15 amino acids. V shed 7 bases and J shed 7 bases, with 20 bases lying between them. Using RNA transcripts as the source, TCR beta CDR3 regions were amplified. HTBI primers drove first-round RT-PCR of the TCR CDR3. TCRdb reanalysed the multiplex PCR reads using MiXCR and keeps one entry per CDR3 protein. The table has some 360,000 distinct CDR3 sequences, over 11% seen once. This clonotype was observed many times. This chain joins TRBV5-1 and TRBJ1-4; tentatively, D is TRBD1 (6 bases). The sample was blood. The clonotype originates from a woman in her sixties or seventies with Graves' hyperthyroidism. CDR3 nucleotide sequence: TGCGCCAGCGGACGAATAGGACAGAGGGGTGAAAAACTGTTTTTT. Its translation: CASGRIGQRGEKLFF. Filled out from reference TRBV5-1 and TRBJ1-4, the complete variable domain reads KAGVTQTPRYLIKTRGQQVTLSCSPISGHRSVSWYQQTPGQGLQFLFEYFSETQRNKGNFPGRFSGRQFSNSRSEMNVSTLELGDSALYLCASGRIGQRGEKLFFGSGTQLSVL.